This TCR beta chain derives from a study of response to subunit inactivated influenza vaccine. Study-wide findings and caveats: Authors suggested that a seasonal influenza vaccination recruits few new T cells each time.

To note about this clonotype: What it recognizes is unknown.

TCRdb passed the RT-PCR reads through MiXCR, listing each CDR3 protein once. The profile shows under 200,000 distinct CDR3 sequences, approximately 10% of them singletons. This TCR was recovered from a man aged 50-59 years who received an inactivated influenza vaccine. The sample consisted of non-naive T cells sorted from PBMCs, taken more than 35 days after vaccination.

CDR3 DNA sequence: TGTGCCAGCAGCTCCCTCGCACAAGAGACCCAGTACTTC. Residues: CASSSLAQETQYF. The chain links TRBV7-4 to TRBJ2-5; D gene uncertain. In germline, CDR1 is SGHVT, CDR2 SQSDAQ. V gave up 4 bases and J gave up 2 bases, with 8 bases separating them. The CDR3 loop spans 13 amino acids. Variable domain in full (rest from reference TRBV7-4 and TRBJ2-5): GAGVSQSPRYKVAKRGRDVALRCDSISGHVTLYWYRQTLGQGSEVLTYSQSDAQRDKSGRPSGRFSAERPERSVSTLKIQRTEQGDSAVYLCASSSLAQETQYFGPGTRLLVL.